The 19 T cell receptor beta chains presented below share a single source sample, sequenced in a study of blood T cell repertoires in COVID-19. Some clones are missing from TCRdb's copy, which holds only in-frame ones; the method was immunoSEQ multiplex PCR. This table has 350,000 to 400,000 clones, more than 80% appearing once. Sequenced input: PBMCs or T cells enriched from blood (not recorded which). The receptors originated from a man between 18 and 29 years old who had recovered from COVID-19.

About this clone itself: Other nucleotide sequences from this sample produce the same CDR3. This sequence joins TRBV7-9 and TRBJ1-2; D is unclear. Germline values: CDR1 SEHNR, CDR2 FQNEAQ (reference sequence). Trimming removed 3 bases from V and 0 bases from J, with 5 bases in between. The CDR3 consists of 13 residues. The CDR3 DNA follows: TGTGCCAGCAGCTTGGGCACTAACTATGGCTACACCTTC. It yields the protein CASSLGTNYGYTF.

This chain joins TRBV28 and TRBJ2-2, with a weak D call TRBD2 (6 bases). The CDR3 runs 18 residues. V lost 2 bases and J lost 0, with 16 bases in between. Germline V gene data show CDR1 as MDHEN and CDR2 as SYDVKM. CDR3 in amino acids: CASSLPSVHRANTGELFF. CDR3 nucleotide sequence: TGTGCCAGCAGTTTACCTAGCGTACATCGCGCGAACACCGGGGAGCTGTTTTTT.

The chain joins TRBV5-6 to TRBJ2-7; D uncertain. V lost 3 bases to trimming and J lost 0 bases, with 4 bases between them. CDR1 SGHDT and CDR2 YYEEEE come from the germline V gene. The CDR3 is made up of 12 amino acids. CDR3 amino acids: CASSSSSYEQYF. The CDR3 DNA reads as TGTGCCAGCAGCTCCTCCTCCTACGAGCAGTACTTC.

This clone has only one observation. V is TRBV29-1 and J is TRBJ1-1; 7 nucleotides agree with TRBD1. This CDR3 contains 14 residues. CDR1 and CDR2 (germline): SQVTM, ANQGSEA. V lost 6 bases, J lost 0 bases, and 7 bases stayed unmatched. The chain's CDR3 is CSVAPGTVNTEAFF. The CDR3 DNA sequence: TGCAGCGTCGCCCCCGGGACAGTGAACACTGAAGCTTTCTTT.

The chain uses TRBV6-2 or TRBV6-3 and TRBJ1-5; D gene ambiguous. Germline V CDR1 and CDR2: MNHEY, SVGEGT. V was trimmed by 2 bases and J by 0 bases, leaving 11 bases between them. The CDR3 covers 16 residues. Written as DNA, the CDR3 is TGTGCCAGCAGTTACGCCCGCAGGTATAGCAATCAGCCCCAGCATTTT. Its protein is CASSYARRYSNQPQHF.

The V gene is TRBV19, the J gene TRBJ2-7, with TRBD2 matching 7 bases. Trimming cost V 1 base and J 5 bases; bases outside gene matches: 11. CDR3 size: 16 residues. Germline CDR1 LNHDA, CDR2 SQIVND (reference sequence). The CDR3 DNA reads TGTGCCAGTAGTATAGGAGGGAGAGTACGGGGGGACGAGCAGTACTTC. Residues: CASSIGGRVRGDEQYF.

The chain recombines TRBV6-5 with TRBJ2-7; weak D call: TRBD1 (6 bases). Looked up from germline, CDR1 is MNHEY and CDR2 is SVGAGI. The CDR3 has 14 residues. With 5 bases removed from V and 2 bases from J, the gap between germline ends came to 13 bases. The CDR3 DNA reads TGTGCCAGCAGTAGACAGGAGTTCGCCTACGAGCAGTACTTC. Protein: CASSRQEFAYEQYF.

The rearrangement joins TRBV3-1 (or the pseudogene TRBV3-2) to TRBJ2-5; 8 positions match TRBD2. Germline V gene lookup returns CDR1 LGHDT and CDR2 YNNKEL (reference sequence). The J segment lost 14 bases and the V segment lost 2 bases, leaving 7 bases of the junction unmatched. The CDR3 runs to 12 residues. CDR3 sequence reads: CASSQPAGVPYF. For the CDR3, the DNA is TGTGCCAGCAGCCAACCAGCGGGGGTGCCTTACTTC.

The gene calls are TRBV28 and TRBJ2-7; D ambiguous. The V and J ends lost 4 bases and 3 bases respectively, with 16 bases between them. CDR1 is MDHEN and CDR2 is SYDVKM in the germline V gene. The CDR3 spans 15 residues. The CDR3 nucleotides read TGTGCCAGCAGTTCGGTCCATGAAACCCTCTACGAGCAGTACTTC. Protein: CASSSVHETLYEQYF. Filled out from reference TRBV28 and TRBJ2-7, the complete variable domain reads DVKVTQSSRYLVKRTGEKVFLECVQDMDHENMFWYRQDPGLGLRLIYFSYDVKMKEKGDIPEGYSVSREKKERFSLILESASTNQTSMYLCASSSVHETLYEQYFGPGTRLTVT.

The chain links TRBV7-8 to TRBJ2-2; tentatively, D is TRBD1 (6 bases). CDR1 SGHVS and CDR2 FQNEAQ come from the germline V gene. Between the trimmed V and J ends, which lost 3 bases and 7 bases, there was a span of 15 bases. The CDR3 length is 15 residues. CDR3 amino acids: CASSLDGTLSGELFF. The CDR3 DNA reads TGTGCCAGCAGCTTGGACGGGACATTAAGCGGGGAGCTGTTTTTT.

The chain links TRBV19 to TRBJ1-1; D is unclear. The germline V gene encodes CDR1 LNHDA and CDR2 SQIVND (reference sequence). The CDR3 has 13 amino acids. Trimming pared 3 bases from V and 0 bases from J, leaving 5 bases between. CDR3: CASSMQMNTEAFF. Written as DNA, the CDR3 is TGTGCCAGTAGTATGCAGATGAACACTGAAGCTTTCTTT. Based on the CDR3 plus reference TRBV19 and TRBJ1-1, the full variable domain is DGGITQSPKYLFRKEGQNVTLSCEQNLNHDAMYWYRQDPGQGLRLIYYSQIVNDFQKGDIAEGYSVSREKKESFPLTVTSAQKNPTAFYLCASSMQMNTEAFFGQGTRLTVV.

This chain uses TRBV5-6 with TRBJ1-5; D is unresolved. The CDR3 is 14 residues long. V dropped 1 base and J dropped 2 bases, with 7 bases sitting between them. Germline lookup yields CDR1 SGHDT and CDR2 YYEEEE. CDR3 amino acids: CASSLWLGNQPQHF. The CDR3 nucleotides read TGTGCCAGCAGCTTGTGGCTGGGCAATCAGCCCCAGCATTTT.

The V and J genes are TRBV4-1 and TRBJ2-2; 9 bases are shared with TRBD2. There are 17 residues in the CDR3. CDR1 and CDR2 (germline): MGHRA, YSYEKL. Losses at the gene ends were 4 bases for V and 4 bases for J; bases not matched to a gene: 10. This CDR3 reads CASSPPGGGAFTGELFF. CDR3 sequence (DNA): TGCGCCAGCAGCCCCCCTGGCGGGGGGGCCTTCACCGGGGAGCTGTTTTTT.

This clone appeared a single time. The chain uses TRBV6-5 and TRBJ1-5; D call uncertain. Germline CDR1 and CDR2: MNHEY and SVGAGI. The CDR3 spans 14 residues. V shed 2 bases and J shed 2 bases, with 7 bases lying between them. The CDR3 is CASSYGVGNQPQHF. The CDR3 DNA is TGTGCCAGCAGTTACGGAGTTGGCAATCAGCCCCAGCATTTT.

The V call is TRBV5-4, the J call TRBJ2-5, with 11 nucleotides matching TRBD2. CDR3 length equals 15 residues. V lost 3 bases to trimming and J lost 2 bases; unmatched junction nucleotides: 3. The germline gives CDR1 SGHNT, CDR2 YYREEE (reference sequence). The CDR3 loop is CASSSRLAGQETQYF. The CDR3 DNA reads as TGTGCCAGCAGCTCGCGACTAGCGGGGCAAGAGACCCAGTACTTC.

The V gene is TRBV4-2, the J gene TRBJ2-6, with 9 bases matching TRBD1. Germline-derived CDR1 and CDR2 are LGHNA and YNFKEQ. V was clipped by 4 bases and J by 0 bases; unmatched bases: 7. The CDR3 length is 18 residues. Here the CDR3 DNA reads TGTGCCAGCAGCCTGACGACAGGGGGTTTCTCTGGGGCCAACGTCCTGACTTTC. Translating it yields CASSLTTGGFSGANVLTF.

The chain has TRBV12-3 or TRBV12-4 and TRBJ2-1; D is unresolved. The CDR3 covers 13 residues. V gave up 0 bases and J gave up 6 bases, with 6 bases separating them. The CDR3 reads CASSLALGNEQFF. Here the CDR3 DNA reads TGTGCCAGCAGTTTAGCGCTCGGCAATGAGCAGTTCTTC.

This clone was observed a handful of times. This sample also contains other DNA sequences that code for the same CDR3. This chain links TRBV6-4 with TRBJ2-3; 13 nucleotides match TRBD2. CDR3 length: 15 residues. V lost 3 bases to trimming and J lost 4 bases; unmatched junction nucleotides: 1. The germline V gene encodes CDR1 MRHNA and CDR2 SNTAGT. This CDR3 reads CASSETSGGADTQYF. DNA for the CDR3: TGTGCCAGCAGTGAAACTAGCGGGGGGGCAGATACGCAGTATTTT.

This chain connects TRBV5-4 to TRBJ2-7; 7 nucleotides match TRBD1. Germline V gene lookup returns CDR1 SGHNT and CDR2 YYREEE (reference sequence). V dropped 3 bases and J dropped 2; count of bases not matched to a gene: 2. This CDR3 contains 13 residues. CDR3 DNA sequence: TGTGCCAGCAGCTCCGGGACAGCCTACGAGCAGTACTTC. Residues: CASSSGTAYEQYF.